This TCR beta chain is from a study of blood T cell repertoires in COVID-19. Study-wide context: COVID-19 samples, acute and convalescent, were from the United States, Italy and Spain. From T cells, B-cell-depleted T cells, or PBMCs came the material, which was cDNA or gDNA.

As processed by the authors: Counts of nucleated cells, estimated from reference gene primer amplification, were obtained. The method was immunoSEQ multiplex PCR; TCRdb's version includes in-frame clones alone and lacks a portion of them. V, J and clone size derive from that table, while D and trimming were established from the DNA sequence. This table holds around 200,000 clones, around 86% found once. With 3 bases clipped from V and 4 bases from J, the junction kept 16 bases outside the gene matches. The V gene's germline CDR1 is LGHNA and CDR2 YNFKEQ. This CDR3 comprises 19 residues. The chain carries TRBV4-2 and TRBJ1-4; 8 nucleotides line up with TRBD1. What was sequenced was peripheral blood. This receptor was identified in a man aged 45-60 years with acute or convalescent COVID-19. CDR3 sequence reads: CASSHPTGGLQAFNEKLFF. The CDR3 nucleotides are TGTGCCAGCAGCCACCCTACAGGGGGACTTCAGGCTTTTAATGAAAAACTGTTTTTT.